This passage covers 25 T cell receptor beta chains from one sample sequenced in a study of radiotherapy plus CTLA-4 blockade in lung cancer. The protocol was immunoSEQ multiplex PCR, while the TCRdb copy is restricted to in-frame clones and leaves out a portion. Of tens of thousands of clones listed, approximately 70% were seen once; the top ten hold over 3%. Sequenced here: peripheral blood, sampled from a patient treated with radiotherapy plus ipilimumab. The origin of the receptors is a human donor with non-small cell lung cancer who had stable disease on radiotherapy plus ipilimumab.

The gene calls are TRBV10-1 and TRBJ2-1, with a weak D call TRBD2 (5 bases). With 4 bases removed from V and 7 bases from J, the gap between germline ends came to 8 bases. Germline loops: CDR1 WNHNN, CDR2 SYGVQD (reference sequence). CDR3 size: 12 residues. The CDR3 loop reads CASSGTGNEQFF. Here the CDR3 DNA reads TGCGCCAGCAGTGGGACGGGGAATGAGCAGTTCTTC.

This chain joins TRBV15 and TRBJ2-7, with TRBD2 matching over 7 bases. Per the germline V gene, CDR1 is LNHNV and CDR2 is YYDKDF (reference sequence). The V gene end was trimmed by 3 bases and the J gene end by 0 bases; junction bases not matched to a gene: 8. The CDR3 totals 16 residues. CDR3 protein: CATSRSTGGHSYEQYF. Written as DNA, the CDR3 is TGTGCCACCAGCAGGAGTACGGGAGGCCACTCCTACGAGCAGTACTTC.

The V call is TRBV11-2, the J call TRBJ2-1, with a weak D call TRBD2 (5 bases). CDR1 is SGHAT, CDR2 FQNNGV, per germline. V lost 5 bases, J lost 15 bases, and 17 bases lay in between. The CDR3 length is 12 residues. The CDR3, as DNA: TGTGCCAGCAGCCGATACCGGGATAAGTTGTTCTTC. This gives the protein CASSRYRDKLFF. Supplemented by reference TRBV11-2 and TRBJ2-1, the full variable domain reads EAGVAQSPRYKIIEKRQSVAFWCNPISGHATLYWYQQILGQGPKLLIQFQNNGVVDDSQLPKDRFSAERLKGVDSTLKIQPAKLEDSAVYLCASSRYRDKLFFGPGTRLTVL.

V gene TRBV7-2 combines with J gene TRBJ2-4; TRBD1 aligns across 9 bases. The germline V gene encodes CDR1 SGHTA and CDR2 FQGNSA. With 2 bases clipped from V and 8 bases from J, the junction kept 7 bases outside the gene matches. The CDR3 covers 15 residues. This CDR3 is CASSLSGTGFDIQYF. CDR3 nucleotides: TGTGCCAGCAGCTTAAGTGGGACAGGGTTTGACATTCAGTACTTC.

This clone was detected only once. This sequence joins TRBV9 and TRBJ2-3; 14 positions agree with TRBD2. Germline V CDR1 and CDR2: SGDLS, YYNGEE. The CDR3 loop spans 20 amino acids. V gave up 4 bases and J gave up 3 bases; unmatched junction bases: 16. CDR3 sequence: CASSFPTSGRAGGRTDTQYF. CDR3 DNA: TGTGCCAGCAGCTTCCCGACTAGCGGGAGGGCCGGTGGTAGGACAGATACGCAGTATTTT.

This chain connects TRBV12-5 to TRBJ2-5, with 8 bases aligning to TRBD2. The CDR3 loop spans 13 amino acids. The J segment lost 2 bases and the V segment lost 7 bases, leaving 3 bases of the junction unmatched. CDR1 and CDR2 from the germline V gene are LGHNT and FRNRAP. The DNA for the CDR3 is TGTGCTAGTGCCCGGGAGGGACAAGAGACCCAGTACTTC. Its translation is CASAREGQETQYF.

This rearrangement joins TRBV7-9 to TRBJ1-2; D may be TRBD1 (6 bases). Trimming took off 2 bases at V and 4 bases at J, with 11 bases between the two ends. Germline CDR1 and CDR2: SEHNR and FQNEAQ (reference sequence). CDR3 length: 14 amino acids. CDR3 nucleotide sequence: TGTGCCAGCAGCTTATACAGGGTTGCCTATGGCTACACCTTC. Residues: CASSLYRVAYGYTF.

This chain links TRBV5-4 with TRBJ2-1, with 7 bases aligning to TRBD2. The V segment lost 0 bases and the J segment 7 bases; nucleotides outside the gene matches: 4. This CDR3 region has 14 residues. Germline-derived CDR1 and CDR2 are SGHNT and YYREEE (reference sequence). DNA of the CDR3: TGTGCCAGCAGCTTGGCTGGACTAGGGAATGAGCAGTTCTTC. Amino acid sequence: CASSLAGLGNEQFF.

CDR3 sequence: CASSSSGAGRSVEAFF. For the CDR3, the DNA is TGTGCCAGCAGCTCGTCAGGGGCGGGTAGGTCTGTTGAAGCTTTCTTT. The chain couples TRBV7-9 to TRBJ1-1, with D possibly TRBD1 on 6 matching bases. Germline CDR1 reads SEHNR; CDR2 reads FQNEAQ (reference sequence). V gave up 4 bases and J gave up 7 bases, with 22 bases separating them. This CDR3 is built from 16 residues.

The CDR3 region is CASSPHSTGANVLTF. CDR3 coding DNA: TGTGCCAGCAGCCCCCACAGTACTGGGGCCAACGTCCTGACTTTC. The rearrangement joins TRBV9 to TRBJ2-6; the D is unclear. The CDR3 is 15 residues long. V shed 4 bases and J shed 2 bases, with 10 bases lying between them. Per the germline V gene, CDR1 is SGDLS and CDR2 is YYNGEE. The whole variable domain, filled in from reference TRBV9 and TRBJ2-6, reads DSGVTQTPKHLITATGQRVTLRCSPRSGDLSVYWYQQSLDQGLQFLIQYYNGEERAKGNILERFSAQQFPDLHSELNLSSLELGDSALYFCASSPHSTGANVLTFGAGSRLTVL.

V gene TRBV19 combines with J gene TRBJ1-2; 7 bases are a match to TRBD1. Trimming at V came to 5 bases and at J to 13 bases, leaving 7 bases not matched to a gene. The CDR3 totals 11 residues. The germline V gene has CDR1 LNHDA and CDR2 SQIVND (reference sequence). As DNA, the CDR3 is TGTGCCAGTAGTCTAAACAGGGGTCGCACCTTC. Its protein product is CASSLNRGRTF. Using reference TRBV19 and TRBJ1-2 for the parts outside the CDR3, the full variable domain is DGGITQSPKYLFRKEGQNVTLSCEQNLNHDAMYWYRQDPGQGLRLIYYSQIVNDFQKGDIAEGYSVSREKKESFPLTVTSAQKNPTAFYLCASSLNRGRTFGSGTRLTVV.

The V gene is TRBV5-1, the J gene TRBJ2-5, with TRBD2 as a possible D gene (6 bases). Per the germline V gene, CDR1 is SGHRS and CDR2 is YFSETQ. The CDR3 consists of 13 residues. Trimming shortened V by 0 bases and J by 14 bases, and 17 bases separated the two germline ends. The CDR3 loop is CASSLGGGIGLYF. In nucleotides, the CDR3 is TGCGCCAGCAGCTTGGGAGGCGGGATAGGCCTCTACTTC.

The sample holds a few counts of this clone. The chain links TRBV14 to TRBJ1-1, with 7 bases lining up with TRBD1. Per germline, CDR1 SGHDN and CDR2 FVKESK. CDR3 length equals 15 residues. V lost 2 bases to trimming and J lost 3 bases; unmatched junction nucleotides: 6. CDR3 DNA sequence: TGTGCCAGCAGCCAATTGGACAGGAAGGACACTGAAGCTTTCTTT. This translates into CASSQLDRKDTEAFF. Full variable domain (rest looked up from reference TRBV14 and TRBJ1-1): EAGVTQFPSHSVIEKGQTVTLRCDPISGHDNLYWYRRVMGKEIKFLLHFVKESKQDESGMPNNRFLAERTGGTYSTLKVQPAELEDSGVYFCASSQLDRKDTEAFFGQGTRLTVV.

This chain connects TRBV10-1 to TRBJ2-2; 9 positions match TRBD2. Germline V gene lookup returns CDR1 WNHNN and CDR2 SYGVQD (reference sequence). The V and J ends lost 6 bases and 1 base, in that order; junction bases with no gene match: 0. The CDR3 is 14 amino acids. The CDR3 sequence: CASRREGNTGELFF. The DNA for the CDR3 is TGCGCCAGCAGGCGGGAGGGGAACACCGGGGAGCTGTTTTTT.

The chain links TRBV9 to TRBJ1-4; 7 bases match TRBD1. This CDR3 contains 15 residues. Trimming took 3 bases from V and 5 from J; bases not matched to a gene: 7. Germline CDR1 SGDLS, CDR2 YYNGEE. Here the CDR3 DNA reads TGTGCCAGCAGCGGTAGACAGGGCCTAAATGAAAAACTGTTTTTT. Amino acids: CASSGRQGLNEKLFF.

This clone is a singleton in its sample. V and J are TRBV25-1 and TRBJ1-1, with a weak D call TRBD1 (5 bases). Trimming took 8 bases from V and 4 from J, leaving 14 bases between them. Germline V CDR1 and CDR2: MGHDK, SYGVNS. The CDR3 is 13 residues long. For the CDR3, the DNA is TGTGCCAGCGCCTACGCGGGGGGCACTGAAGCTTTCTTT. Its translation: CASAYAGGTEAFF.

The gene calls are TRBV6-1 and TRBJ2-3; 7 bases agree with TRBD1. The CDR3 has 15 amino acids. V was pared by 8 bases and J by 5 bases, with 13 bases of the junction left unmatched. Germline V gives CDR1 MNHNS, CDR2 SASEGT. CDR3 loop: CASSYRGAGQDTQYF. Written as DNA, the CDR3 is TGTGCCAGCTCATACAGGGGCGCTGGTCAAGATACGCAGTATTTT.

This clone was observed a single time. The rearrangement links TRBV2 to TRBJ2-2; 10 bases are a match to TRBD2. V gave up 4 bases and J gave up 6 bases; unmatched junction bases: 2. The CDR3 has 14 residues. Germline CDR1 SNHLY, CDR2 FYNNEI. The CDR3 reads CASSGGTSAGELFF. The DNA for the CDR3 is TGTGCCAGCAGTGGGGGGACTAGCGCCGGGGAGCTGTTTTTT.

J is TRBJ1-4 and V is TRBV19; possible D gene TRBD1, 6 bases. V was shortened by 6 bases and J by 0 bases, with 17 bases between the two germline ends. Germline V CDR1 and CDR2: LNHDA, SQIVND (reference sequence). The CDR3 sequence is 17 residues long. In DNA, the CDR3 is TGTGCCAGTAGCGCTGGAGGGGGGCGCGCAACTAATGAAAAACTGTTTTTT. Encoded protein: CASSAGGGRATNEKLFF. Full variable domain (remainder filled in from reference TRBV19 and TRBJ1-4): DGGITQSPKYLFRKEGQNVTLSCEQNLNHDAMYWYRQDPGQGLRLIYYSQIVNDFQKGDIAEGYSVSREKKESFPLTVTSAQKNPTAFYLCASSAGGGRATNEKLFFGSGTQLSVL.

V usage is TRBV20-1 and J usage is TRBJ2-5, with D possibly being TRBD2 (5 bases). The CDR3 contains 10 residues. Germline loops: CDR1 DFQATT, CDR2 SNEGSKA (reference sequence). Trimming cost V 8 bases and J 6 bases, with 10 bases left between them. DNA of the CDR3: TGCAGTACATCCGGGAAGACCCAGTACTTC. This encodes CSTSGKTQYF.

This chain links TRBV7-3 with TRBJ2-5, with D unclear. The CDR3 is 14 residues long. Per germline, CDR1 SGHTA and CDR2 FQGTGA. V was shortened by 0 bases and J by 0 bases, with 5 bases between the two germline ends. The CDR3 DNA follows: TGTGCCAGCAGCTTAACTCCAGACCAAGAGACCCAGTACTTC. Translated, it gives CASSLTPDQETQYF.

This clone has a handful of counts. This chain uses TRBV5-1 with TRBJ2-7; D gene unclear. The ends were cut back, 0 bases at V and 2 bases at J, with 9 bases in the middle. The CDR3 contains 14 residues. Germline CDR1 is SGHRS and CDR2 is YFSETQ. CDR3 residues: CASSLGVRAYEQYF. Here the CDR3 DNA reads TGCGCCAGCAGCTTGGGGGTTAGAGCCTACGAGCAGTACTTC.

The chain couples TRBV6-5 to TRBJ2-7, with TRBD2 matching 7 bases. Germline V gene data show CDR1 as MNHEY and CDR2 as SVGAGI. After removal of 10 bases from V and 1 base from J, the junction contained 7 bases not matched to a gene. The CDR3 contains 13 residues. CDR3 nucleotides: TGTGCCACCCGGGGGGACGGTTCCTACGAGCAGTACTTC. This translates into CATRGDGSYEQYF.

The chain recombines TRBV2 with TRBJ2-7; D unresolved. This CDR3 region has 14 residues. The V end lost 4 bases, the J end lost 0 bases, and 10 bases lay between the germline ends. Germline CDR1 is SNHLY and CDR2 is FYNNEI. DNA of the CDR3: TGTGCCAGCAGTGTCCCCCAGGTCTCCTACGAGCAGTACTTC. This gives the protein CASSVPQVSYEQYF. The entire variable domain, with the rest obtained from reference TRBV2 and TRBJ2-7, is as follows: EPEVTQTPSHQVTQMGQEVILRCVPISNHLYFYWYRQILGQKVEFLVSFYNNEISEKSEIFDDQFSVERPDGSNFTLKIRSTKLEDSAMYFCASSVPQVSYEQYFGPGTRLTVT.

The rearrangement links TRBV2 to TRBJ2-1; 8 bases line up with TRBD2. CDR1 and CDR2 (germline): SNHLY, FYNNEI. Trimming removed 7 bases from V and 6 bases from J; junction bases left unmatched: 2. This CDR3 spans 12 amino acids. In DNA, the CDR3 is TGTGCCAGCAAGGCGGGGGGCAATGAGCAGTTCTTC. Its protein is CASKAGGNEQFF.